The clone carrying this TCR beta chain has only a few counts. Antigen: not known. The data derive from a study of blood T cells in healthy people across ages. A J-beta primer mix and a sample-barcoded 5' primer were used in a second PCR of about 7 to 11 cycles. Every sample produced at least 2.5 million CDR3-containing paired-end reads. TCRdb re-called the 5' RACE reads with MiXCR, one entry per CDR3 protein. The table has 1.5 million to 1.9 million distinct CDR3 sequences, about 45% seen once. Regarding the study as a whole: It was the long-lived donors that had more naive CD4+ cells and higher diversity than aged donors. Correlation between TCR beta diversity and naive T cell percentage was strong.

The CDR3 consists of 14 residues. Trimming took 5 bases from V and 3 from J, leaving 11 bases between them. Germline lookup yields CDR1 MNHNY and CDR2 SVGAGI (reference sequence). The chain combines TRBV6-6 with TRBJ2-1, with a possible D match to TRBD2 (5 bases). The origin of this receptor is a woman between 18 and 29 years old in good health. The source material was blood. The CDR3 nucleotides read TGTGCCAGCAGTATCCAGGACTTCTACAATGAGCAGTTCTTC. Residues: CASSIQDFYNEQFF.